Each of the 22 T cell receptor beta chains below was sequenced from the same sample in a study of T cells after yellow fever vaccination. TCRdb processed the 5' RACE reads anew with MiXCR; each CDR3 protein has one entry. The sample holds about 340,000 distinct CDR3 sequences, about an eighth seen once. The material sequenced was CD4+ T cells sorted from PBMCs, taken 15 days after the yellow fever booster vaccination. The receptors here all came from a man in his late teens or twenties who received the YFV17D yellow fever vaccine.

This clonotype was seen more than once but under ten times. This chain uses TRBV4-3 with TRBJ1-3; the D is unclear. V was shortened by 0 bases and J by 9 bases, with 9 bases between the two germline ends. Germline CDR1 is LGHNA and CDR2 is YSLEER. CDR3 length: 13 residues. This CDR3 reads CASSQEDWSTIYF. CDR3 coding DNA: TGCGCCAGCAGCCAAGAGGACTGGAGCACCATATATTTT.

The chain carries TRBV5-1 and TRBJ2-5; tentative D call: TRBD1 (5 bases). Germline V gene data show CDR1 as SGHRS and CDR2 as YFSETQ. The CDR3 runs to 15 residues. The V gene lost 0 bases and the J gene lost 5 bases, with 14 bases spanning the gap. Here the CDR3 DNA reads TGCGCCAGCAGCTTGGCCGATGCACAGGTGGAGACCCAGTACTTC. This translates into CASSLADAQVETQYF.

This clonotype was seen many times. The rearrangement links TRBV10-3 to TRBJ2-5; no firm D call. The CDR3 spans 12 residues. With 4 bases removed from V and 8 bases from J, the gap between germline ends came to 11 bases. Germline CDR1 is ENHRY and CDR2 is SYGVKD. The CDR3 region is CAISGRLGTQYF. Here the CDR3 DNA reads TGTGCCATCAGTGGTCGATTAGGTACCCAGTACTTC.

This clonotype was counted only a few times. The DNA of the CDR3 is TGTGCCAGCAGCTCCGGGACTAGCTGGGAGACCCAGTACTTC. Amino acids: CASSSGTSWETQYF. This chain uses TRBV7-9 with TRBJ2-5; the match to TRBD2 covers 9 bases. The germline CDR1 and CDR2 sequences are SEHNR and FQNEAQ (reference sequence). The length of the CDR3 is 14 residues. V gave up 4 bases and J gave up 5 bases; unmatched junction bases: 5.

The sample holds a few counts of this clonotype. The chain uses TRBV25-1 and TRBJ1-6; D is unresolved. Trimming took 3 bases from V and 0 from J, leaving 6 bases between them. This CDR3 has 15 amino acids. Germline assignment: CDR1 MGHDK and CDR2 SYGVNS. Written as DNA, the CDR3 is TGTGCCAGCAGTGATAAGAGCTCCTATAATTCACCCCTCCACTTT. Translated: CASSDKSSYNSPLHF.

This chain links TRBV5-1 with TRBJ1-4; D ambiguous. V lost 4 bases and J 7 bases, leaving 14 bases between the germline ends. Per germline, CDR1 SGHRS and CDR2 YFSETQ. The CDR3 sequence is 14 residues long. CDR3 sequence reads: CASSPEGVVEKLFF. In DNA, the CDR3 is TGCGCCAGCAGCCCGGAGGGTGTAGTTGAAAAACTGTTTTTT. Filled out from reference TRBV5-1 and TRBJ1-4, the complete variable domain reads KAGVTQTPRYLIKTRGQQVTLSCSPISGHRSVSWYQQTPGQGLQFLFEYFSETQRNKGNFPGRFSGRQFSNSRSEMNVSTLELGDSALYLCASSPEGVVEKLFFGSGTQLSVL.

This clonotype was observed a few times. The chain recombines TRBV7-9 with TRBJ2-6; D is unresolved. Germline CDR1 SEHNR, CDR2 FQNEAQ (reference sequence). This CDR3 is built from 16 residues. The V end was cut by 5 bases, the J end by 0 bases, with 11 bases between. The CDR3 region is CASSPSWASGANVLTF. The DNA for the CDR3 is TGTGCCAGCAGCCCCAGTTGGGCCTCTGGGGCCAACGTCCTGACTTTC.

The chain recombines TRBV11-2 with TRBJ1-2, with D unresolved. The CDR3 runs to 12 residues. Per germline, CDR1 SGHAT and CDR2 FQNNGV. The ends were cut back, 1 base at V and 7 bases at J, with 7 bases in the middle. CDR3 coding DNA: TGTGCCAGCAGCTTAGCAGAGGGTGGCTACACCTTC. It yields the protein CASSLAEGGYTF. The full variable domain, rest sourced from reference TRBV11-2 and TRBJ1-2, is EAGVAQSPRYKIIEKRQSVAFWCNPISGHATLYWYQQILGQGPKLLIQFQNNGVVDDSQLPKDRFSAERLKGVDSTLKIQPAKLEDSAVYLCASSLAEGGYTFGSGTRLTVV.

The table lists this clonotype with many counts. The chain employs TRBV5-1 and TRBJ2-6; D is undetermined. With 3 bases removed from V and 1 base from J, the gap between germline ends came to 5 bases. Germline values: CDR1 SGHRS, CDR2 YFSETQ. The CDR3 has 14 amino acids. CDR3 sequence (DNA): TGCGCCAGCAGCTCGGGTTCTGGGGCCAACGTCCTGACTTTC. Translating gives CASSSGSGANVLTF. Looking up the rest from reference TRBV5-1 and TRBJ2-6 gives the full variable domain: KAGVTQTPRYLIKTRGQQVTLSCSPISGHRSVSWYQQTPGQGLQFLFEYFSETQRNKGNFPGRFSGRQFSNSRSEMNVSTLELGDSALYLCASSSGSGANVLTFGAGSRLTVL.

This clonotype was observed a handful of times. The chain couples TRBV6-1 to TRBJ2-3; the match to TRBD2 covers 12 bases. The V and J ends lost 8 bases and 4 bases, in that order; junction bases with no gene match: 13. The CDR3 consists of 17 residues. Germline CDR1 and CDR2: MNHNS and SASEGT. DNA of the CDR3: TGTGCCAGCCATAAAAGTTCTAGCGGGGGGGTGCCAGATACGCAGTATTTT. This translates into CASHKSSSGGVPDTQYF.

The sample holds many counts of this clonotype. This chain uses TRBV20-1 with TRBJ1-6; D is ambiguous. Per the germline V gene, CDR1 is DFQATT and CDR2 is SNEGSKA (reference sequence). Trimming pared 2 bases from V and 0 bases from J, leaving 14 bases between. The CDR3 has 17 amino acids. This CDR3 is CSARPTPSGSYNSPLHF. CDR3 in DNA: TGCAGTGCTAGACCCACCCCGAGCGGCTCCTATAATTCACCCCTCCACTTT.

This clonotype was counted between two and nine times. CDR3 loop: CASSKLEGAGELFF. Written as DNA, the CDR3 is TGTGCCAGCAGCAAGCTGGAGGGTGCCGGGGAGCTGTTTTTT. J is TRBJ2-2 and V is TRBV12-3 or TRBV12-4, with D perhaps matching TRBD2 (6 bases). CDR3 length: 14 residues. Between the trimmed V and J ends, which lost 6 bases and 6 bases, there was a span of 14 bases.

This clonotype occurred a few times. V and J are TRBV20-1 and TRBJ2-3; 12 nucleotides line up with TRBD1. V lost 8 bases, J lost 7 bases, and 10 bases stayed unmatched. CDR1 is DFQATT, CDR2 SNEGSKA, per germline (reference sequence). This CDR3 spans 14 amino acids. The CDR3 region is CSPKGQGARYTQYF. CDR3 nucleotides: TGCAGTCCCAAGGGACAGGGGGCAAGATATACGCAGTATTTT.

This clonotype came up many times. This chain uses TRBV5-1 with TRBJ2-2, with a weak D call TRBD1 (8 bases). Trimming removed 4 bases from V and 4 bases from J, with 14 bases in between. This CDR3 region has 15 residues. Germline assignment: CDR1 SGHRS and CDR2 YFSETQ. The CDR3 is CASSPDREGTGELFF. The CDR3 DNA reads as TGCGCCAGCAGCCCGGACAGGGAGGGCACCGGGGAGCTGTTTTTT. Variable domain in full (rest from reference TRBV5-1 and TRBJ2-2): KAGVTQTPRYLIKTRGQQVTLSCSPISGHRSVSWYQQTPGQGLQFLFEYFSETQRNKGNFPGRFSGRQFSNSRSEMNVSTLELGDSALYLCASSPDREGTGELFFGEGSRLTVL.

This clonotype has just a few counts. The chain is built from TRBV6-2 or TRBV6-3 and TRBJ1-5; D not resolved. Per the germline V gene, CDR1 is MNHEY and CDR2 is SVGEGT. This CDR3 contains 14 residues. V lost 5 bases and J lost 7, with 15 bases in between. CDR3 in amino acids: CASSTGVGGQPQHF. The CDR3 nucleotides read TGTGCCAGCAGTACCGGGGTCGGAGGGCAGCCCCAGCATTTT.

The sample holds a few counts of this clonotype. In DNA, the CDR3 is TGTGCCAGCAGTCCAACGGCGGGGGGGAGAGAGGAGTTCTTC. Protein: CASSPTAGGREEFF. The chain is built from TRBV3-1 and TRBJ2-1; 9 bases are a match to TRBD2. This CDR3 is built from 14 residues. Looked up from germline, CDR1 is LGHDT and CDR2 is YNNKEL (reference sequence). Unmatched junction bases numbered 14, after V lost 6 bases and J lost 14 bases.

The chain links TRBV7-6 to TRBJ1-6, with D tentatively TRBD1 (5 bases). V lost 4 bases to trimming and J lost 5 bases, with 12 bases between them. CDR1 is SGHVS and CDR2 is FNYEAQ in the germline V gene. The CDR3 sequence is 15 residues long. The CDR3 spells CASSSQATNNSPLHF. DNA for the CDR3: TGTGCCAGCAGCTCACAGGCGACAAATAATTCACCCCTCCACTTT.

The chain carries TRBV20-1 and TRBJ1-1; D gene unclear. The V and J ends lost 0 bases and 0 bases respectively, with 8 bases between them. The CDR3 is 14 amino acids. Germline lookup yields CDR1 DFQATT and CDR2 SNEGSKA (reference sequence). CDR3 sequence: CSARDSRMNTEAFF. For the CDR3, the DNA is TGCAGTGCTAGAGATTCGAGGATGAACACTGAAGCTTTCTTT.

The rearrangement links TRBV7-2 to TRBJ2-2; 9 nucleotides match TRBD2. J was trimmed by 4 bases and V by 6 bases; bases with no gene match: 12. This CDR3 contains 17 residues. Germline CDR1 is SGHTA and CDR2 is FQGNSA. CDR3 in amino acids: CASRPRGGGAGTGELFF. CDR3 DNA: TGTGCCAGCAGGCCCCGCGGCGGGGGGGCGGGCACCGGGGAGCTGTTTTTT.

The J gene is TRBJ1-2, the V gene TRBV4-1, with a possible D match to TRBD1 (5 bases). The CDR3 extends over 16 amino acids. Germline assignment: CDR1 MGHRA and CDR2 YSYEKL. Deletions cut 0 bases from V and 4 bases from J, with 15 bases between. The CDR3 spells CASSQDSPGGVYGYTF. CDR3 bases: TGCGCCAGCAGCCAAGACTCCCCTGGGGGAGTCTATGGCTACACCTTC.

This clonotype has only a few counts. J is TRBJ2-4 and V is TRBV6-1; D ambiguous. This CDR3 comprises 11 residues. V was pared by 7 bases and J by 13 bases, with 14 bases between. Looked up from germline, CDR1 is MNHNS and CDR2 is SASEGT. The CDR3 nucleotides read TGTGCCAGCACCAACGGACCTCCCCAGTACTTC. The encoded protein is CASTNGPPQYF.

This clonotype was seen a few times. The chain couples TRBV6-5 to TRBJ1-1, with no clear D. The germline CDR1 and CDR2 sequences are MNHEY and SVGAGI. V dropped 0 bases and J dropped 2 bases, with 13 bases sitting between them. CDR3 length: 16 residues. This CDR3 reads CASSYSWAESNTEAFF. The CDR3 region has the DNA TGTGCCAGCAGTTACTCGTGGGCCGAAAGTAACACTGAAGCTTTCTTT.